Below, one TCR beta chain is given with its context. Its matching antigen is unknown. The data belong to a study of OX40 agonist ivuxolimab in advanced cancers. Turning to the study itself: Ivuxolimab, an agonist antibody against OX40 (CD134), was given to patients. Checkpoint inhibitors had been given previously to roughly 40% of patients. Study findings and constraints: Dose levels from 0.1 to 3.0 mg/kg saw CD4+ and CD8+ blood T cells expand clonally by week 6.

The protocol was immunoSEQ multiplex PCR, while the TCRdb copy is restricted to in-frame clones and leaves out a portion. The data contain around 21,000 clones, about 73% of them singletons. There are 16 residues in the CDR3. The germline V and J ends were trimmed by 5 bases and 2 bases, with 15 bases remaining between them. Germline CDR1 SGHVS, CDR2 FNYEAQ. The genes are TRBV7-6 and TRBJ1-4, with TRBD1 as a possible D gene (5 bases). The input for sequencing was CD4+ or CD8+ T cells sorted from blood, taken in a trial of the OX40 agonist ivuxolimab. This clonotype was obtained from an adult with an advanced solid tumor such as melanoma, head and neck, liver or kidney cancer. CDR3 residues: CASSLRGITTNEKLFF. The CDR3 region has the DNA TGTGCCAGCAGCCTCCGGGGGATTACGACTAATGAAAAACTGTTTTTT.